This T cell receptor beta chain is drawn from a study of T-cell reconstitution after alpha-beta-depleted transplantation in children (dated by TCRdb to 2015 to 2016). Study-wide context: The study quantitatively tracked T-cell immune reconstitution after TCRalphabeta/CD19-depleted allogeneic hematopoietic cell transplantation in children using TCR repertoire profiling.

The method behind the library was PCR. Reads for this sample came from an Illumina HiSeq 2500. TCR library preparation used molecular barcoding, with unique molecular identifiers applied to normalize quantification of the TCRbeta repertoire. Clones were called with MiXCR by TCRdb after fastp trimmed the public reads at Q25, and only in-frame beta chains were retained. For every CDR3 protein sequence, its rows merge into one entry that carries the most common genes and DNA. The sample table holds approximately 200,000 distinct CDR3 sequences, of which approximately 14% were seen once. Of the sample, less than 15% falls within the top ten clones. Turning to this clonotype: The clone's antigen remains unknown. No much larger clonotype is one base removed from it; base qualities were not supplied.

Trimming takes 3 bases off V and 6 bases off J; junction bases not matched to a gene: 5. The CDR3 starts with the cysteine, ends with the phenylalanine, and has 13 residues. CDR3 DNA is the only sequence kept; it has 39 bases, read in frame from the first base. Sequences DFQATT (CDR1) and SNEGSKA (CDR2) are obtained from the germline V gene (reference sequence). The chain links TRBV20-1 with TRBJ2-3, and 8 junction bases match TRBD2. The sample was PBMCs from the stem cell graft donor, taken from the stem cell graft. This receptor was obtained from a human donor who donated a stem cell graft to a child with acute lymphoblastic leukemia. CDR3 reads: CSASLAGIDTQYF. The nucleotide sequence reads TGCAGTGCTAGTTTAGCGGGAATTGATACGCAGTATTTT.